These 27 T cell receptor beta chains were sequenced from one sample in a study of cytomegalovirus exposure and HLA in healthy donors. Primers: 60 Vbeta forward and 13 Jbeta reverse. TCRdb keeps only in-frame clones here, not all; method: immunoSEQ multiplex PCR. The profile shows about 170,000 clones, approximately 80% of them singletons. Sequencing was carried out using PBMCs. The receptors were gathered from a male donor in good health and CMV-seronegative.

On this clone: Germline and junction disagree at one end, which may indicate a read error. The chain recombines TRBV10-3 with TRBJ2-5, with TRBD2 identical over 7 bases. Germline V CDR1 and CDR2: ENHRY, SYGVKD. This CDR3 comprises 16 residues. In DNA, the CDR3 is TGTGCCATCAGTGTGACAGAACGGGGGGTCCAAGAGGCCCAGTACTTC. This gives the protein CAISVTERGVQEAQYF.

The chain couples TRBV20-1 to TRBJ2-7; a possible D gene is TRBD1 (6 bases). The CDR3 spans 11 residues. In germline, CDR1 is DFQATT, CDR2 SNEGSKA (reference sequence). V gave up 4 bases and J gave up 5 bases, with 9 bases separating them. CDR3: CSAKGQHEQYF. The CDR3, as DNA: TGCAGTGCTAAAGGACAGCACGAGCAGTACTTC.

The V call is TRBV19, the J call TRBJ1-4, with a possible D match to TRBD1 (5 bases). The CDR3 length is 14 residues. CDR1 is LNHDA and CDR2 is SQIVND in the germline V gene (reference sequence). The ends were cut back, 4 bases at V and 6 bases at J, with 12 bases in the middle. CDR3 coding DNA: TGTGCCAGTAGTACCCGAGGAGGGGATGAAAAACTGTTTTTT. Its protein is CASSTRGGDEKLFF.

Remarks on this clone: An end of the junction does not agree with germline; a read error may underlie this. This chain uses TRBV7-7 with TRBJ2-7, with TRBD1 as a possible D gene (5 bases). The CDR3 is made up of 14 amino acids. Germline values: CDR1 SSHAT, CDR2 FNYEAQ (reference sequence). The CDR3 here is CASSLATGTYEQYF. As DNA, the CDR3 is TGTGCTAGCAGCTTAGCCACAGGTACCTACGAGCAGTACTTC.

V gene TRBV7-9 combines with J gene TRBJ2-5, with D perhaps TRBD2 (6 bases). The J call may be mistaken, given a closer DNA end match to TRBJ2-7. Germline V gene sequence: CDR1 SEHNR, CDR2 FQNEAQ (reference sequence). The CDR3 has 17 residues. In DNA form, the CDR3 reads TGTGCCAGCAGCCCAGCAGGGTCGCGGGGTCCAGGCTACGAGCAGTACTTC. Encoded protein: CASSPAGSRGPGYEQYF.

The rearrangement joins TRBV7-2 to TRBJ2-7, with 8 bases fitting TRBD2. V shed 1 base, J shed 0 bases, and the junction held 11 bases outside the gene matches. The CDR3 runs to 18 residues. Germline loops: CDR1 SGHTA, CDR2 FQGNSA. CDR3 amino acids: CASSLGLAGPGGSYEQYF. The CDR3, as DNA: TGTGCCAGCAGCTTAGGGCTAGCGGGCCCCGGTGGCTCCTACGAGCAGTACTTC.

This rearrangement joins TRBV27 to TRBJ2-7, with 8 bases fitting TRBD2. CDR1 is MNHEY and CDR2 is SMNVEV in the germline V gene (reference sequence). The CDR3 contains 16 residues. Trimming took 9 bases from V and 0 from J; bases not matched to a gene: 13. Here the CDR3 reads CASRRLASRSSYEQYF. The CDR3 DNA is TGTGCCAGTCGTCGACTAGCGAGTCGTAGCTCCTACGAGCAGTACTTC.

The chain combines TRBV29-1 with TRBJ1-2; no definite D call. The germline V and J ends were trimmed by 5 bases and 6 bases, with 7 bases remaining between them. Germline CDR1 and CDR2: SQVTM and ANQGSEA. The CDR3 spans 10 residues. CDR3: CSVYQDGYTF. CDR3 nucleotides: TGCAGCGTTTATCAGGATGGCTACACCTTC.

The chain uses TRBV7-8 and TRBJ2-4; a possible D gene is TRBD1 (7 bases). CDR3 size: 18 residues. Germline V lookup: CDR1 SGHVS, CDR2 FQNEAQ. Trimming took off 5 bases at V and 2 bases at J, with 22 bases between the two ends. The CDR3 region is CASSLGLFQGDSKNIQYF. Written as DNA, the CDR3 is TGTGCCAGCAGCCTTGGCCTTTTTCAGGGGGACTCCAAAAACATTCAGTACTTC.

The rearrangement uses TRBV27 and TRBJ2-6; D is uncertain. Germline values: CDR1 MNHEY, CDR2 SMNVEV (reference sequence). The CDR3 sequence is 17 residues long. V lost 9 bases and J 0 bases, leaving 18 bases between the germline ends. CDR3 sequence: CASKIRGRDSGANVLTF. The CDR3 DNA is TGTGCCAGTAAGATACGAGGCAGAGACTCTGGGGCCAACGTCCTGACTTTC.

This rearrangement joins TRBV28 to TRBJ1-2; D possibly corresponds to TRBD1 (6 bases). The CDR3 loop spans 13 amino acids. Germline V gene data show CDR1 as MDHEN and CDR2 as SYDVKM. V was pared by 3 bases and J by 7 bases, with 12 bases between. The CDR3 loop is CASSFQGRGGYTF. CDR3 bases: TGTGCCAGCAGTTTTCAGGGGAGGGGTGGCTACACCTTC.

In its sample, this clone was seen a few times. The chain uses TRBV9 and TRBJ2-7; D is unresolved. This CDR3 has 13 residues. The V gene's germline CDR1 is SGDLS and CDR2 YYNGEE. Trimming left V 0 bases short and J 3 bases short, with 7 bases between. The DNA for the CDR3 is TGTGCCAGCAGCGTAGATGTCCTCTACGAGCAGTACTTC. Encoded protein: CASSVDVLYEQYF.

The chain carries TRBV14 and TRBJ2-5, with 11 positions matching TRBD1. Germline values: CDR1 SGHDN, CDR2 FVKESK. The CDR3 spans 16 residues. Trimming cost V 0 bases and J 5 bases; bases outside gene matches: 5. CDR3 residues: CASSQDAGQGAETQYF. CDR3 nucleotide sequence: TGTGCCAGCAGCCAAGATGCCGGACAGGGGGCTGAGACCCAGTACTTC. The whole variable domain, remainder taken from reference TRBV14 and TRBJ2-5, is EAGVTQFPSHSVIEKGQTVTLRCDPISGHDNLYWYRRVMGKEIKFLLHFVKESKQDESGMPNNRFLAERTGGTYSTLKVQPAELEDSGVYFCASSQDAGQGAETQYFGPGTRLLVL.

CDR3 residues: CASSPGQVDYEQYF. The CDR3 nucleotides are TGTGCCAGCAGTCCGGGACAGGTTGATTACGAGCAGTACTTC. The chain recombines TRBV5-4 with TRBJ2-7, with 8 nucleotides matching TRBD1. The V segment lost 5 bases and the J segment 4 bases; nucleotides outside the gene matches: 8. Germline assignment: CDR1 SGHNT and CDR2 YYREEE (reference sequence). This CDR3 comprises 14 residues. The variable domain in full, completed from reference TRBV5-4 and TRBJ2-7, reads ETGVTQSPTHLIKTRGQQVTLRCSSQSGHNTVSWYQQALGQGPQFIFQYYREEENGRGNFPPRFSGLQFPNYSSELNVNALELDDSALYLCASSPGQVDYEQYFGPGTRLTVT.

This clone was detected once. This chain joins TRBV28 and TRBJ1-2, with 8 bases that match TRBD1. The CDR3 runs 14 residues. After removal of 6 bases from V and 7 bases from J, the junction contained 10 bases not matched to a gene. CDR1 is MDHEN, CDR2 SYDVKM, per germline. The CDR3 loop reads CASSIQGAKRGYTF. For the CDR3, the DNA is TGTGCCAGCAGCATCCAGGGGGCGAAGCGTGGCTACACCTTC.

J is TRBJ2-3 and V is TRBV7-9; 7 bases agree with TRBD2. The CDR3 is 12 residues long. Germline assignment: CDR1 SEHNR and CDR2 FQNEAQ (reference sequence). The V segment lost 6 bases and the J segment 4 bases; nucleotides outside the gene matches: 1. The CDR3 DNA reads TGTGCCAGCAGAGGACTAGCAGATACGCAGTATTTT. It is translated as CASRGLADTQYF.

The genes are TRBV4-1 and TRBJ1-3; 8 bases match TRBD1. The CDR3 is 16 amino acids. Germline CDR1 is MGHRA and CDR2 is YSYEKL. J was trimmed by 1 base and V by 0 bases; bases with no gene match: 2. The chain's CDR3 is CASSQEDRGSGNTIYF. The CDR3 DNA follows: TGCGCCAGCAGCCAAGAAGACAGGGGTTCTGGAAACACCATATATTTT.

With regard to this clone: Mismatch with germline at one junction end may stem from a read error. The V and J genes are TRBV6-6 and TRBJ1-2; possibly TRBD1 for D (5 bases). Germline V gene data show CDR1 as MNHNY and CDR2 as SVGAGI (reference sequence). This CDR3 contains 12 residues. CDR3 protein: CASSPTGAGYPF. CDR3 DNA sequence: TGTGCCAGCAGTCCAACTGGGGCTGGCTACCCCTTC.

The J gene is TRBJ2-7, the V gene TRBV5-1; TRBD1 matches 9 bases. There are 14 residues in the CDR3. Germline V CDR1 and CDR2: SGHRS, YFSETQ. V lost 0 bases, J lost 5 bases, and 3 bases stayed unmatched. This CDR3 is CASSLGDRVNEQYF. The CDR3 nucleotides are TGCGCCAGCAGCTTGGGGGACAGGGTCAACGAGCAGTACTTC.

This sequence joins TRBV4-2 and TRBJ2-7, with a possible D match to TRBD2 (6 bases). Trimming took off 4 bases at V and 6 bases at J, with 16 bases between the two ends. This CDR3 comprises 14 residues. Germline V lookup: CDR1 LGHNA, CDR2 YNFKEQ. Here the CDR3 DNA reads TGTGCCAGCAGCCCTAGGCCGGGAGATGGCGAGCAGTACTTC. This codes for CASSPRPGDGEQYF.

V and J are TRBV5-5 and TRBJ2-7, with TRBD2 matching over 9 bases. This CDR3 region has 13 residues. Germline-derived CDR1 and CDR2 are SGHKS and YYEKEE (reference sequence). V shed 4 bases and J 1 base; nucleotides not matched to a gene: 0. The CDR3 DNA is TGTGCCAGCAGCACTAGCGGGTCCTACGAGCAGTACTTC. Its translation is CASSTSGSYEQYF.

The CDR3 protein is CASSPHLAVPGELFF. Written as DNA, the CDR3 is TGCGCCAGCAGCCCACACCTGGCGGTACCCGGGGAGCTGTTTTTT. The chain joins TRBV4-1 to TRBJ2-2; D not certain. Germline values: CDR1 MGHRA, CDR2 YSYEKL. This CDR3 spans 15 amino acids. V was pared by 4 bases and J by 6 bases, with 15 bases between.

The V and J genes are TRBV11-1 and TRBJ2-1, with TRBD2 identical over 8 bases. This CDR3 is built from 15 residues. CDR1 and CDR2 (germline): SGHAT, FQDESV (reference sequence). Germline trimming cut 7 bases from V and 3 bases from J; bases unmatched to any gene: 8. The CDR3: CASTPRGGYYNEQFF. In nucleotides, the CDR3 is TGTGCCAGCACCCCCCGGGGGGGTTACTACAATGAGCAGTTCTTC.

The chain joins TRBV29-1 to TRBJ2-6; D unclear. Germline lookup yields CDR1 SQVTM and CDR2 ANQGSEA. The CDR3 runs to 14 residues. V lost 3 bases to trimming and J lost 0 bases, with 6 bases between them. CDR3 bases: TGCAGCGTTGATTTCAGCTCTGGGGCCAACGTCCTGACTTTC. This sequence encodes CSVDFSSGANVLTF.

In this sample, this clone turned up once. DNA of the CDR3: TGTGCCTGGAGTGACAGGGGAAATCAGCCCCAGCATTTT. It yields the protein CAWSDRGNQPQHF. The chain employs TRBV30 and TRBJ1-5; 7 bases are shared with TRBD1. V lost 1 base, J lost 4 bases, and 1 base stayed unmatched. The CDR3 contains 13 residues. The V gene's germline CDR1 is GTSNPN and CDR2 SVGIG (reference sequence). Filled out from reference TRBV30 and TRBJ1-5, the complete variable domain reads SQTIHQWPATLVQPVGSPLSLECTVEGTSNPNLYWYRQAAGRGLQLLFYSVGIGQISSEVPQNLSASRPQDRQFILSSKKLLLSDSGFYLCAWSDRGNQPQHFGDGTRLSIL.

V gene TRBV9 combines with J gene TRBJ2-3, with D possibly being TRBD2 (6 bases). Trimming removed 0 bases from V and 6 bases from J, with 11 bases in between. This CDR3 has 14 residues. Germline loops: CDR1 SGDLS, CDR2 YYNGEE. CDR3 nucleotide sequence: TGTGCCAGCAGCGTAGGTCGGGGACTCGATACGCAGTATTTT. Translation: CASSVGRGLDTQYF. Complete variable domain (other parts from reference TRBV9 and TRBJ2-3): DSGVTQTPKHLITATGQRVTLRCSPRSGDLSVYWYQQSLDQGLQFLIQYYNGEERAKGNILERFSAQQFPDLHSELNLSSLELGDSALYFCASSVGRGLDTQYFGPGTRLTVL.

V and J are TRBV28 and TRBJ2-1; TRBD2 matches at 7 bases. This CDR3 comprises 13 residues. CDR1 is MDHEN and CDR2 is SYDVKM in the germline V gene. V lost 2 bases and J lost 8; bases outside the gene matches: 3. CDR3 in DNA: TGTGCCAGCAGTTTAAGCGGGACTTATGAGCAGTTCTTC. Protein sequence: CASSLSGTYEQFF.